This T cell receptor (beta chain) was sequenced in a study of identical twins. This clonotype was seen at least ten times. Its specificity is not known. Healthy Caucasians supplied all donations. MiXCR was run by TCRdb on the 5' RACE reads, yielding one entry per CDR3 protein. The table has a few hundred thousand distinct CDR3 sequences, roughly 9% seen once. In germline, CDR1 is SGHRS, CDR2 YFSETQ. The CDR3 sequence is 15 residues long. With V trimmed by 0 bases and J by 9 bases, 6 bases remained unmatched. General study results and limits: Memory repertoires lacked the insertion deficit that abundant cord blood beta clonotypes showed. Among beta out-of-frame sequences, excess sharing between twins appeared weaker.

This TCR derives from a woman aged 50 to 60 in good health. Sequencing was done on a sample of naive T cells sorted from blood. This chain joins TRBV5-1 and TRBJ2-1; 10 nucleotides agree with TRBD2. In nucleotides, the CDR3 is TGCGCCAGCAGCTTGGCTAGCGGGGGTGGATTTGAGCAGTTCTTC. Its translation: CASSLASGGGFEQFF.